This note documents a single T cell receptor beta chain sequence. The antigen remains unidentified. These data originate in a study of cytomegalovirus exposure and HLA in healthy donors. Findings of the study overall: Some highly shared sequence variants likely arose as a pipeline artifact.

This PCR relied on a set of 60 Vbeta primers and 13 Jbeta primers. Source study methods: Later work found roughly 80 million unique TCR beta chains, with approximately 12 million shared. Sequencing was performed with immunoSEQ multiplex PCR; in TCRdb, only in-frame clones are kept and a portion is missing. From that table come the V and J calls and clone size; the DNA was used to work out D and trimming. This sample carries about 110,000 clones, over 80% of them seen once, and the ten largest clones take 6.5% to 7%. Germline V gene lookup returns CDR1 MNHNS and CDR2 SASEGT. The CDR3 is 13 residues long. Trimming left V 7 bases short and J 0 bases short, with 9 bases between.

Input material: PBMCs. The V call is TRBV6-1, the J call TRBJ1-1, with no clear D. The TCR was taken from a man aged 25 to 45 in good health and CMV-seropositive. DNA of the CDR3: TGTGCCAGCACCAGCAGGATGAACACTGAAGCTTTCTTT. Translated, it gives CASTSRMNTEAFF.